Listed below are T cell receptor beta chains from one sample, sequenced in a study of T cell changes during pregnancy in multiple sclerosis. Generated by immunoSEQ multiplex PCR, the TCRdb table keeps only in-frame clones and is missing some. The sample carries under 65,000 clones, about nine tenths recorded once. Sequencing was performed on peripheral blood, taken in the first trimester of pregnancy. Receptor source: a female donor in good health, enrolled as a control in a pregnancy study. Both conserved end residues are part of each CDR3. The D gene is left open where the match is weak. Size is stated for part of the rows, as once, few or many counts, or as a class when the clone is expanded.

V,D,J,length,size,CDR3,DNA
TRBV5-1,TRBD2,TRBJ2-1,16,-,CASISPGTSGRGEQFF,TGCGCCAGCATATCTCCCGGGACTAGCGGTAGGGGTGAGCAGTTCTTC
TRBV5-1,-,TRBJ2-3,15,-,CASKPGEDSTDTQYF,TGCGCCAGCAAACCTGGGGAGGATAGCACAGATACGCAGTATTTT
TRBV2,-,TRBJ1-1,11,-,CASQGNTEAFF,TGTGCCAGCCAGGGGAACACTGAAGCTTTCTTT
TRBV4-3,-,TRBJ2-7,16,-,CASSQDGAGQPYEQYF,TGCGCCAGCAGCCAAGATGGGGCGGGACAGCCCTACGAGCAGTACTTC
TRBV5-6,-,TRBJ2-2,13,once,CASSFEGAGELFF,TGTGCCAGCAGCTTCGAAGGGGCCGGGGAGCTGTTTTTT
TRBV28,-,TRBJ1-5,16,-,CASSPTGGGSNQPQHF,TGTGCCAGCAGTCCTACGGGGGGAGGGAGCAATCAGCCCCAGCATTTT
TRBV7-2,-,TRBJ1-5,13,-,CASSPDSYQPQHF,TGTGCCAGCAGCCCGGACAGTTATCAGCCCCAGCATTTT
TRBV7-2,-,TRBJ2-3,12,-,CASSPLPLGQYF,TGTGCCAGCAGCCCCCTCCCCCTAGGGCAGTATTTT
TRBV5-1,TRBD1,TRBJ2-1,15,-,CASSFGDRGQDEQFF,TGCGCCAGCAGCTTTGGGGACAGGGGGCAGGATGAGCAGTTCTTC
TRBV6-6,-,TRBJ1-2,12,few,CASSQRTEGYTF,TGTGCCAGCAGTCAGCGGACTGAAGGCTACACCTTC
TRBV7-2,-,TRBJ2-3,14,-,CASSRGISTDTQYF,TGTGCCAGCTCCCGCGGGATTAGCACAGATACGCAGTATTTT
TRBV10-1,TRBD2,TRBJ2-1,14,-,CATRLAGRYNEQFF,TGCGCCACCAGACTAGCGGGGCGCTACAATGAGCAGTTCTTC
TRBV9,TRBD2,TRBJ2-3,16,-,CASSESGTLFTDTQYF,TGTGCCAGCAGCGAGAGCGGGACCCTATTCACAGATACGCAGTATTTT
TRBV7-2,TRBD2,TRBJ2-7,16,-,CASSLTSGSLPREQYF,TGTGCCAGCAGCCTGACTAGCGGGAGCCTGCCCCGCGAGCAGTACTTC
TRBV2,-,TRBJ2-7,13,-,CASSVEWGDEQYF,TGTGCCAGCAGTGTAGAGTGGGGGGACGAGCAGTACTTC
TRBV4-1,TRBD1,TRBJ2-2,19,-,CASSTRFVTGAGDTGELFF,TGCGCCAGCAGCACCCGATTCGTCACAGGGGCGGGCGACACCGGGGAGCTGTTTTTT
TRBV7-9,-,TRBJ2-5,13,-,CASSTERTGTQYF,TGTGCCAGCAGCACAGAACGAACTGGGACCCAGTACTTC
TRBV28,TRBD1,TRBJ1-5,14,-,CASLEGQGGQPQHF,TGTGCCAGCCTAGAAGGACAGGGAGGGCAGCCCCAGCATTTT
TRBV7-8,-,TRBJ2-7,13,-,CASSPTLQYEQYF,TGTGCCAGCAGCCCAACGTTGCAGTACGAGCAGTACTTC
TRBV7-2,-,TRBJ1-1,13,-,CASSLTGLTEAFF,TGTGCCAGCAGCCTTACAGGGCTCACTGAAGCTTTCTTT
TRBV7-9,TRBD2,TRBJ2-7,15,-,CASSQRGGVIDEQYF,TGTGCCAGCAGCCAACGGGGGGGGGTAATCGACGAGCAGTACTTC
TRBV7-2,TRBD1,TRBJ1-1,15,-,CASSLTRDRNTEAFF,TGTGCCAGCAGCCTAACCCGGGACAGAAACACTGAAGCTTTCTTT
TRBV6-6,-,TRBJ2-5,12,-,CASSMGRETQYF,TGTGCCAGCAGTATGGGCCGGGAGACCCAGTACTTC
TRBV10-3,-,TRBJ1-6,14,-,CAIRDQGFQSPLHF,TGTGCCATCAGAGACCAGGGGTTCCAGTCACCCCTCCACTTT
TRBV19,-,TRBJ1-2,15,-,CASSRPTGPNYGYTF,TGTGCCAGTAGCAGACCTACAGGGCCTAACTATGGCTACACCTTC
TRBV11-2,TRBD1,TRBJ2-7,14,few,CASSLAQGAHEQYF,TGTGCCAGCAGCTTAGCGCAGGGGGCACACGAGCAGTACTTC
TRBV5-4,TRBD2,TRBJ2-5,17,-,CASSAVAGTSFQETQYF,TGTGCCAGCAGCGCTGTGGCAGGGACTAGTTTTCAAGAGACCCAGTACTTC
TRBV9,-,TRBJ2-7,17,-,CASSVAYGEASSYEQYF,TGTGCCAGCAGCGTAGCCTACGGTGAGGCTAGCTCCTACGAGCAGTACTTC
TRBV7-9,TRBD1,TRBJ1-4,16,-,CASSLGQTGGGEKLFF,TGTGCCAGCAGCTTAGGACAGACAGGGGGAGGCGAAAAACTGTTTTTT
TRBV29-1,-,TRBJ1-2,11,-,CSLPGYDGYTF,TGCAGCCTCCCAGGGTACGATGGCTACACCTTC
TRBV7-8,TRBD1,TRBJ2-2,16,-,CASSLGGGRVTGELFF,TGTGCCAGCAGCTTAGGAGGGGGCCGCGTAACCGGGGAGCTGTTTTTT
TRBV27,TRBD1,TRBJ2-7,15,-,CASSFRQGSSYEQYF,TGTGCCAGCAGTTTCAGACAGGGGAGCTCCTACGAGCAGTACTTC
TRBV28,TRBD1,TRBJ1-2,15,-,CASSSFEMTGNGYTF,TGTGCCAGCAGTTCCTTTGAAATGACAGGGAATGGCTACACCTTC
TRBV7-6,TRBD1,TRBJ1-6,15,-,CASQLSTGVGSPLHF,TGTGCCAGTCAGCTTAGCACAGGGGTTGGGTCACCCCTCCACTTT
TRBV19,TRBD1,TRBJ2-3,15,-,CASAAGTGYTDTQYF,TGTGCCAGTGCAGCCGGGACAGGTTACACAGATACGCAGTATTTT
TRBV10-3,TRBD1,TRBJ2-7,15,-,CAISGGDRVGYEQYF,TGTGCCATCAGTGGAGGGGACAGGGTGGGTTACGAGCAGTACTTC
TRBV25-1,TRBD1,TRBJ2-2,16,few,CASSYSGTANTGELFF,TGTGCCAGCAGTTATTCAGGGACAGCGAACACCGGGGAGCTGTTTTTT
TRBV6-1,TRBD2,TRBJ2-3,17,-,CASSEIPAGGGTDTQYF,TGTGCCAGCAGTGAAATTCCGGCGGGGGGAGGCACAGATACGCAGTATTTT
TRBV18,TRBD1,TRBJ2-1,16,-,CASSPFTGGPYNEQFF,TGTGCCAGCTCACCCTTTACAGGGGGCCCGTACAATGAGCAGTTCTTC
TRBV28,-,TRBJ2-1,12,once,CASSFTFAEQFF,TGTGCCAGCAGTTTTACATTCGCTGAGCAGTTCTTC
TRBV7-8,TRBD2,TRBJ2-5,14,-,CASSRRESAETQYF,TGTGCCAGCAGCAGGCGGGAGTCGGCGGAGACCCAGTACTTC
TRBV28,TRBD1,TRBJ1-3,16,-,CASSLATGVSGNTIYF,TGTGCCAGCAGTTTGGCTACAGGGGTGAGTGGAAACACCATATATTTT
TRBV9,TRBD2,TRBJ2-7,15,-,CASSPRLAGVYEQYF,TGTGCCAGCAGCCCTCGACTAGCGGGAGTCTACGAGCAGTACTTC
TRBV4-3,TRBD2,TRBJ2-7,17,-,CASSQALWASGSNEQYF,TGCGCCAGCAGCCAAGCTCTCTGGGCTAGCGGGAGCAACGAGCAGTACTTC
TRBV10-3,-,TRBJ2-7,14,-,CAISDRGPSYEQYF,TGTGCCATCAGTGACAGGGGACCATCCTACGAGCAGTACTTC
TRBV5-8,TRBD1,TRBJ1-5,16,-,CASSYQTGGEGQPQHF,TGTGCCAGCAGCTACCAGACAGGGGGCGAGGGGCAGCCCCAGCATTTT
TRBV18,TRBD1,TRBJ1-3,14,-,CASSPDRSGNTIYF,TGTGCCAGCTCTCCGGACAGGTCTGGAAACACCATATATTTT
TRBV7-8,-,TRBJ1-5,16,-,CARYREFVRSNQPQHF,TGTGCCCGTTACAGGGAATTCGTGCGTAGCAATCAGCCCCAGCATTTT
TRBV5-6,TRBD1,TRBJ2-2,18,once,CASSGMGQGVAKTGELFF,TGTGCCAGCAGCGGGATGGGACAGGGGGTGGCGAAGACCGGGGAGCTGTTTTTT
TRBV11-2,TRBD2,TRBJ2-1,17,-,CASSLALGLAGVNEQFF,TGTGCCAGCAGCTTAGCCCTGGGGCTAGCGGGCGTCAATGAGCAGTTCTTC
TRBV6-1,-,TRBJ1-1,15,few,CASTTQQGLGTEAFF,TGTGCCAGCACGACTCAACAGGGTTTGGGGACTGAAGCTTTCTTT
TRBV6-5,TRBD1,TRBJ1-2,16,-,CASSYSTGWDRGGYTF,TGTGCCAGCAGTTACTCGACTGGTTGGGACAGGGGCGGCTACACCTTC